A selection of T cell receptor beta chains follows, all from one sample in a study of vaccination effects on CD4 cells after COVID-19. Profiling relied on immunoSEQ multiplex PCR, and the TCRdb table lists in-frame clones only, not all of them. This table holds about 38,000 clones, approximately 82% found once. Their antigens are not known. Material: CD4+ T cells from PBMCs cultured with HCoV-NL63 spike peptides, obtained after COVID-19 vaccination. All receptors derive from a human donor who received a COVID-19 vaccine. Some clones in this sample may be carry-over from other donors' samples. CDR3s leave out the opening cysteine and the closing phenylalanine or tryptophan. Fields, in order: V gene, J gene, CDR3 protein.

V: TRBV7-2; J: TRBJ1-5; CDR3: ASSPRDQPQH
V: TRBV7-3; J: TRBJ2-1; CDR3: ASSFAGSYNEQF
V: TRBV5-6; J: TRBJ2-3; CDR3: ASRTRTGVADTQY
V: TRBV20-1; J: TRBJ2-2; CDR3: SASRTGGRTGELF
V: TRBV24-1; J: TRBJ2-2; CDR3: ATSDLRAASGELF
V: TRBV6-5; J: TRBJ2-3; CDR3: ASSNSVRSTDTQY
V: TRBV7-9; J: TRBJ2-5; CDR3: ASSYGTIQETQY
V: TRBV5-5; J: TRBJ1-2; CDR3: ASSPARTVDYGYT
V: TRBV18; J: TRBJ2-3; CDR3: ASSPLSRSFTDTQY
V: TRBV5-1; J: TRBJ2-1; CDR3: ASKAGTGYNEQF
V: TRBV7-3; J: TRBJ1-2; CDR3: ASSLQRDYGYT
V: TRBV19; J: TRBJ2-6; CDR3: ASSMNTGAGANVLT
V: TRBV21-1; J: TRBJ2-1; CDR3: ASSPWDKGREQF
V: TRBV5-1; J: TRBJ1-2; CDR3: ASSPGGVTNYGYT
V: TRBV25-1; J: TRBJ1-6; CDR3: ASSGGQGYNSPLH
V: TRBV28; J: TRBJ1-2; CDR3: ASSSLRGGFYGYT
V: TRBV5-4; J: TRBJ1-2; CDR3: ASSRERAAAGLGT
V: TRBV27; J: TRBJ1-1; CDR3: ASSFTLNTEAF
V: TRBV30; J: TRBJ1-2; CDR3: AWSLSEVGYT
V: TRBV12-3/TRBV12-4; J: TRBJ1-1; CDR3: ASRDRANSEAF
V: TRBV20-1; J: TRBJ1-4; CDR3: SARIQDRGF
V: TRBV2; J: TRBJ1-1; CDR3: ASSALGGGDTEAF
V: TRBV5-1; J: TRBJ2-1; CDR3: ASSLIDSSYNEQF
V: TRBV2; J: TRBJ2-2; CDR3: AGGGPLNTGELF
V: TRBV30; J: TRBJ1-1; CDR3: AWRYYTEAF
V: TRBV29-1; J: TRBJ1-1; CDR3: SVVVGQKKAF
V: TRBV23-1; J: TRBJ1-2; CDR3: ASSQPGTGVHGYT
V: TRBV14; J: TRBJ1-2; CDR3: ASSQEQGTYGYT
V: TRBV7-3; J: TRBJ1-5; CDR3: ASSFRGGEPYSNQPQH
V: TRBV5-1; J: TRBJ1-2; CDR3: ASSLGLGINYGYT
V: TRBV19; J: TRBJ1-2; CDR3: ASSSQYREYYGYT
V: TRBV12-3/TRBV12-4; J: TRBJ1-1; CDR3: ASSFRGTEAF
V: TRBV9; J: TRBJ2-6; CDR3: ATARGYNSGANVLT
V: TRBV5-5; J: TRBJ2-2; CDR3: ASSTSGGAEGGELF
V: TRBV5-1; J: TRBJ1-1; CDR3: ASSSTGTGAEAF
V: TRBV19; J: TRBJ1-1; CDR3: ASSIHIMNTEAF
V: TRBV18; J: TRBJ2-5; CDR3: ASSPRGTETQY
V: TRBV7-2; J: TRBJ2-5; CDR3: ASSPSLAGQETQY
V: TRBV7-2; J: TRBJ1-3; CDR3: ASSIQGVGNTIY
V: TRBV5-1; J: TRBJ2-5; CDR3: ASSLSGWGETQY
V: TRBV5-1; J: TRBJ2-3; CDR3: ASSGYSGGTDTQY
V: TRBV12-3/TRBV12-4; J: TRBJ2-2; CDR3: ASSLAGTGELF
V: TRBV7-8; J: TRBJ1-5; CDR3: ASSPLPGTLGSNQPQH
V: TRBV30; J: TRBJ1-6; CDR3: AASQSSYNSPLH
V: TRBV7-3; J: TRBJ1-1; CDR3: ASSPFDGGTEAF
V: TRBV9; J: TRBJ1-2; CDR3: ASSLDGTAYGYT
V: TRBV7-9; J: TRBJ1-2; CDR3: ASSLPPRTRQVDYGYT
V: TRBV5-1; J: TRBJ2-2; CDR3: ASSLGGSGGTNTGELF
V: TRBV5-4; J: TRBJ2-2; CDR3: ASSFRAGGELF
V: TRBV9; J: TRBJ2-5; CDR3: ASSPRLAGDVKQETQY
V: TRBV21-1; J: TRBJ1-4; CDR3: ASSKEGVERNEKLF
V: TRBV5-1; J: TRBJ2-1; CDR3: ASSSGTGSIDNEQF
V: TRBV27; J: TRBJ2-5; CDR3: ASRGPRY
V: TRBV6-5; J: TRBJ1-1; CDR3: ASSSHLNTEAF